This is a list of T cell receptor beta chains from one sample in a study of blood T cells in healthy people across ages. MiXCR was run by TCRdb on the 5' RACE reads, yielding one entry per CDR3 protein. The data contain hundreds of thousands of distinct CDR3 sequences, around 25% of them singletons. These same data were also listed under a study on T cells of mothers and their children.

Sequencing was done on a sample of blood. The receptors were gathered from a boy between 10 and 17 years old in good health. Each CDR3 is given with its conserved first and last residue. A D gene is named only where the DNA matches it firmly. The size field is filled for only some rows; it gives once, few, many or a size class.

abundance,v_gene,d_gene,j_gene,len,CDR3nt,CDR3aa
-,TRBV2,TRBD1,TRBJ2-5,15,TGTGCCAGCAGTGTAGGGGGACAGAACCAAGAGACCCAGTACTTT,CASSVGGQNQETQYF
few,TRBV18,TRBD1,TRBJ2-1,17,TGTGCCAGCTCACCAGTGTCGCCGGACAGGGGACGAAATGAGCAGCTCTTC,CASSPVSPDRGRNEQLF
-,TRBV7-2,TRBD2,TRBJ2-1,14,TGTGCCAGCAGCTGGACTAGCGGGAGTTCTGAGCAGTTCTTC,CASSWTSGSSEQFF
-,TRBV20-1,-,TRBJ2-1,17,TGCAGTGCTAGAGATCTGTTTGGCACAGAAACCCGGAATGAGCAGTTCTTC,CSARDLFGTETRNEQFF
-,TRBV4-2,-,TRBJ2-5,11,TGTGCCAGCAGCTACTCGGGATCACAGTACTTC,CASSYSGSQYF
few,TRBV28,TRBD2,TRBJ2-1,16,TGTGCCAGCAGTCAACTAGCGGATAAAAGGGCCAATGAGCAGTTCTTC,CASSQLADKRANEQFF
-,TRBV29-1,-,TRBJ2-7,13,TGCAGCGTCCGCGGGACGGCTGCCTACGAGCAGTACTTC,CSVRGTAAYEQYF
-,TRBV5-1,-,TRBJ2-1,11,TGCGCCAGCAGATTGGAGCTTGAGCAGTTCTTC,CASRLELEQFF
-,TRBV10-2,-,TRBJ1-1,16,TGCGCCAGCAGCCCGACCGGCAAGTACGTGAACACTGAAGCTTTCTTT,CASSPTGKYVNTEAFF
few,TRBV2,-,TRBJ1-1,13,TGTGCCAGCAGCCGGGAGGAGAACACTGAAGCTTTCTTT,CASSREENTEAFF
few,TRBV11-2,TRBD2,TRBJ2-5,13,TGTGCCAGCACGACTAGCGGGGTCCCGACGCAGTACTTC,CASTTSGVPTQYF
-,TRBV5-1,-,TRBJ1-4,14,TGCGCCAGCAGCTTGCGGGCGAATAATGAAAAACTGTTTTTT,CASSLRANNEKLFF
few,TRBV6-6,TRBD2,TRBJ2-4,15,TGTGCCAGCACACTAGCGGGAAGGTCCAAAAACATTCAGTACTTC,CASTLAGRSKNIQYF
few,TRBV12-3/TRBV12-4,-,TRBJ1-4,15,TGTGCCAGCAGGAGGACCGACGCAACTAATGAAAAACTGTTTTTT,CASRRTDATNEKLFF
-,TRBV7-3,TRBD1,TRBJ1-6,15,TGTGCCAGCAGCCTAACCGGGACAGGGCAATCACCCCTCCACTTT,CASSLTGTGQSPLHF
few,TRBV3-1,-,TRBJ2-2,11,TGTGCCAGCAGCCATGACCGGGAGCTGTTTTTT,CASSHDRELFF
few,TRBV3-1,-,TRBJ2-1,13,TGTGCCAGCAGCCACACACGGGTCGATGAGCAGTTCTTC,CASSHTRVDEQFF
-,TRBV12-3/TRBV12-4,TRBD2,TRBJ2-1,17,TGTGCCAGCAGTCCTCCGAGTGGGACTAGCGTAAGGGATGAGCAGTTCTTC,CASSPPSGTSVRDEQFF
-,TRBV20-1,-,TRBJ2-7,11,TGCAGTGCTGAGACAGGAGGGGAGGAGTACTTC,CSAETGGEEYF
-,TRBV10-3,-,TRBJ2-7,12,TGTGCCATCAGTGATATTTACTACGAGCAGTACTTC,CAISDIYYEQYF
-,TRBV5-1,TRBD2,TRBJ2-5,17,TGCGCCAGCAGCTTGGCTCTCGGCGGGGGGGTGCAAGAGACCCAGTACTTC,CASSLALGGGVQETQYF
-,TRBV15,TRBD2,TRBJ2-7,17,TGTGCCACCAGCAGAGATAGGCTACTAGCGGGAGATTACGAGCAGTACTTC,CATSRDRLLAGDYEQYF
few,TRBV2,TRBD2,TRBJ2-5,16,TGTGCCAGCAGACTTTCGACTAGCGGGTCCCAAGAGACCCAGTACTTC,CASRLSTSGSQETQYF
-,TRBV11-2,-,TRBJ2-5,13,TGTGCCAGCAGCTTTGACGAGAAAGAGACCCAGTACTTC,CASSFDEKETQYF
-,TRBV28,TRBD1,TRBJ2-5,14,TGTGCCAGCAGGACGACAGGGGGCAGGGAGACCCAGTACTTC,CASRTTGGRETQYF
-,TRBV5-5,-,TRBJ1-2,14,TGTGCCAGCAGCTTTCAACCAACTAACTATGGCTACACCTTC,CASSFQPTNYGYTF
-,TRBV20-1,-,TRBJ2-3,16,TGCAGTGCTAGAGATTTGTGGGGAAGAAACACAGATACGCAGTATTTT,CSARDLWGRNTDTQYF
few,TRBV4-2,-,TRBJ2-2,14,TGTGCCAGCAGCCAAGAACTGCGAACCGGGGAGCTGTTTTTT,CASSQELRTGELFF
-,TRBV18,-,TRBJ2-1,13,TGTGCCAGCTCAGCGAGCCGGAGGGAGGAGCAGTTCTTC,CASSASRREEQFF
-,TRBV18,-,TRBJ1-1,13,TGTGCCAGCTCACCAACATTTGACACTGAAGCTTTCTTT,CASSPTFDTEAFF
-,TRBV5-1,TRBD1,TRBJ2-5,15,TGCGCCAGCAGCTTGATGGGACAGGGGGCTGAGACCCAGTACTTC,CASSLMGQGAETQYF
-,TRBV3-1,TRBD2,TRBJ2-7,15,TGTGCCAGCAGCTCAACTAGCGGGGGTCACTACGAGCAGTACTTC,CASSSTSGGHYEQYF
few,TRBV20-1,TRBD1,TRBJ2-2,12,TGCAGTGCTATGACAGGGGACGGGGAGCTGTTTTTT,CSAMTGDGELFF
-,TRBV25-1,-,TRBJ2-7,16,TGTGCCAGCAGTGAAAGCGGTGCAGGATCCACCTACGAGCAGTACTTC,CASSESGAGSTYEQYF
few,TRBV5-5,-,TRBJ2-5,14,TGTGCCAGCAGCCCCCGGTCCCGGCGGGAGACCCAGTACTTC,CASSPRSRRETQYF
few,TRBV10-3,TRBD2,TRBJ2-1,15,TGTGCCATCAGGGCCGGGACTAGCGGCCACAATGAGCAGTTCTTC,CAIRAGTSGHNEQFF
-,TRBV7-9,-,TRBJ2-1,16,TGTGCCAGCAGCACGTTACAGAGCGATATCTACAATGAGCAGTTCTTC,CASSTLQSDIYNEQFF